This entry concerns a single T cell receptor beta chain. The record originates from a study of blood T cell repertoires in COVID-19. This CDR3 has 13 residues. V was shortened by 1 base and J by 4 bases, with 8 bases between the two germline ends. CDR1 and CDR2 (germline): SGHRS, YFSETQ. Produced via immunoSEQ multiplex PCR; TCRdb's table is partial and in-frame only. The table records about 200,000 clones, about 86% of them present only once. Sequences were obtained from PBMCs or T cells enriched from blood (not recorded which). The sequence was obtained from a woman aged 40-49 years with acute COVID-19. The chain carries TRBV5-1 and TRBJ2-5; D may be TRBD2 (5 bases). In DNA form, the CDR3 reads TGCGCCAGCAGCTTGTTGAGGGCAGAGACCCAGTACTTC. Amino acids: CASSLLRAETQYF.